This T cell receptor beta chain derives from a study of T cells after yellow fever vaccination. The overall study: Fractions with few cells were prepared using SMART-Seq v4 Ultra Low Input.

The germline V gene encodes CDR1 MNHEY and CDR2 SVGAGI. This CDR3 has 14 amino acids. With 6 bases removed from V and 4 bases from J, the gap between germline ends came to 15 bases. A 5'RACE template-switching step, the method used to make TCR cDNA, added a universal primer site and UMIs. TCRdb recomputed calls from the 5' RACE reads with MiXCR, one row per CDR3 protein. The table records a few hundred thousand distinct CDR3 sequences, roughly an eighth of them present only once. This clonotype has only a few counts. Sequenced here: CD4+ T cells sorted from PBMCs, sampled 15 days after the yellow fever booster vaccination. The TCR was taken from a man aged 18 to 29 who received the YFV17D yellow fever vaccine. The V gene is TRBV6-5, the J gene TRBJ1-1; the D gene is possibly TRBD1 (6 bases). This CDR3 reads CASRPFTGSTEAFF. As DNA, the CDR3 is TGTGCCAGCAGGCCCTTCACAGGGTCCACTGAAGCTTTCTTT.